This T cell receptor (beta chain) was recorded in a study of identical twins. A universal primer site was added by template switching, and unique molecular identifiers were carried by the cDNA. TCRdb passed the 5' RACE reads through MiXCR, listing each CDR3 protein once. The repertoire holds hundreds of thousands of distinct CDR3 sequences, with over 9% as singletons. To note about this clonotype: The antigen is unknown.

Study findings and constraints: Out-of-frame alpha sequences shared between twins exhibited an excess of low generation probability. Instead of following the same donors, the conclusions were based on cross-sectional statistical analysis.

This CDR3 region has 14 residues. CDR1 is MNHEY and CDR2 is SMNVEV in the germline V gene (reference sequence). The V and J ends lost 6 bases and 1 base, in that order; junction bases with no gene match: 3. The same data also contributed to another study, on yellow fever vaccine responses in identical twins. As that report states: After vaccination, twins' T cell response reportedly seemed partly convergent, partly personalized.

Sequenced material: PBMCs. The rearrangement joins TRBV27 to TRBJ2-5, with TRBD2 matching over 9 bases. The clonotype was recovered from a woman younger than 30 in good health. The CDR3 here is CASRGREGQETQYF. The CDR3 nucleotides read TGTGCCAGCAGAGGGCGGGAGGGCCAAGAGACCCAGTACTTC.